Each of the 20 T cell receptor beta chains below was sequenced from the same sample in a study of blood T cells in healthy people across ages. With a J-beta primer mix and a sample-barcoded 5' primer, a second PCR ran about 7 to 11 cycles. TCRdb re-derived calls from the 5' RACE reads in MiXCR, one entry per CDR3 protein. This sample has 540,000 or so distinct CDR3 sequences; 27% occur once, and the top ten carry approximately 18%. Sequencing was performed on blood. The receptors were gathered from a woman in her sixties or seventies in good health.

A few counts support this clonotype. The chain has TRBV7-9 and TRBJ2-2; 8 bases fit TRBD2. The CDR3 sequence is 15 residues long. Losses at the gene ends were 2 bases for V and 7 bases for J; bases not matched to a gene: 6. Germline V gene sequence: CDR1 SEHNR, CDR2 FQNEAQ (reference sequence). The DNA for the CDR3 is TGTGCCAGCAGCTTACCGGGACTAGTCGGCGGGGAGCTGTTTTTT. Protein: CASSLPGLVGGELFF.

This clonotype was seen a single time. The chain couples TRBV7-9 to TRBJ2-6; D remains ambiguous. The CDR3 is 16 residues long. Trimming removed 5 bases at V and 0 bases at J, with 11 bases between. CDR1 and CDR2 (germline): SEHNR, FQNEAQ (reference sequence). CDR3: CASSQPVSSGANVLTF. CDR3 nucleotide sequence: TGTGCCAGCAGCCAACCTGTTAGCTCTGGGGCCAACGTCCTGACTTTC.

This clonotype was picked up many times. The chain recombines TRBV5-1 with TRBJ2-7; D may be TRBD2 (6 bases). Germline V gives CDR1 SGHRS, CDR2 YFSETQ. The CDR3 has 15 residues. V lost 4 bases and J 3 bases, leaving 17 bases between the germline ends. Here the CDR3 reads CASSPAGGAFYEQYF. CDR3 DNA sequence: TGCGCCAGCAGCCCAGCTGGAGGGGCGTTCTACGAGCAGTACTTC.

The chain links TRBV12-3 or TRBV12-4 to TRBJ1-2; the D is unclear. With 3 bases removed from V and 7 bases from J, the gap between germline ends came to 9 bases. This CDR3 is 12 amino acids long. The CDR3 DNA follows: TGTGCCAGCAGTTTGAAATTCCGTGGCTACACCTTC. Translating gives CASSLKFRGYTF.

This clonotype came up a few times. V gene TRBV7-2 combines with J gene TRBJ1-1; 7 bases fit TRBD1. Germline V lookup: CDR1 SGHTA, CDR2 FQGNSA. The CDR3 runs to 14 residues. V was clipped by 5 bases and J by 1 base; unmatched bases: 4. As DNA, the CDR3 is TGTGCCAGCAGCATACAGGGGCGGAACACTGAAGCTTTCTTT. This codes for CASSIQGRNTEAFF.

J is TRBJ2-2 and V is TRBV11-2; TRBD2 matches 13 bases. The CDR3 extends over 17 amino acids. V was clipped by 3 bases and J by 3 bases; unmatched bases: 4. Germline V gives CDR1 SGHAT, CDR2 FQNNGV. CDR3 sequence reads: CASSFTTSGGYTGELFF. The DNA for the CDR3 is TGTGCCAGCAGCTTTACGACTAGCGGGGGGTACACCGGGGAGCTGTTTTTT.

The CDR3: CASSDPGQVYGYTF. The DNA of the CDR3 is TGTGCCAGCAGTGATCCGGGACAAGTTTATGGCTACACCTTC. The chain carries TRBV6-2 or TRBV6-3 and TRBJ1-2; D might be TRBD1 (6 bases). V was pared by 5 bases and J by 5 bases, with 15 bases between. The CDR3 loop spans 14 amino acids. Germline V CDR1 and CDR2: MNHEY, SVGEGT.

The rearrangement links TRBV7-2 to TRBJ1-5; D gene unclear. Germline V gene sequence: CDR1 SGHTA, CDR2 FQGNSA. The CDR3 spans 13 residues. Between the trimmed V and J ends, which lost 5 bases and 6 bases, there was a span of 11 bases. The CDR3 sequence: CASSPLKGQPQHF. DNA of the CDR3: TGTGCCAGCAGCCCGCTTAAGGGTCAGCCCCAGCATTTT. Using reference TRBV7-2 and TRBJ1-5 for the parts outside the CDR3, the full variable domain is GAGVSQSPSNKVTEKGKDVELRCDPISGHTALYWYRQSLGQGLEFLIYFQGNSAPDKSGLPSDRFSAERTGGSVSTLTIQRTQQEDSAVYLCASSPLKGQPQHFGDGTRLSIL.

CDR3 amino acids: CASSSPGAREQYF. The CDR3 bases are TGTGCCAGCAGTTCCCCGGGGGCCCGGGAGCAGTACTTC. This chain links TRBV28 with TRBJ2-7, with D possibly called TRBD1 or TRBD2 (6 bases each). Germline V gives CDR1 MDHEN, CDR2 SYDVKM. V lost 4 bases and J 7 bases, leaving 14 bases between the germline ends. CDR3 size: 13 residues.

This chain connects TRBV6-5 to TRBJ2-3, with D possibly TRBD1 on 6 matching bases. V shed 2 bases and J shed 5 bases, with 17 bases lying between them. The germline V gene has CDR1 MNHEY and CDR2 SVGAGI. The CDR3 contains 16 residues. This chain's CDR3 is CASSYLGAGVEDTQYF. The DNA for the CDR3 is TGTGCCAGCAGTTACCTAGGGGCAGGGGTTGAAGATACGCAGTATTTT.

The J gene is TRBJ2-5, the V gene TRBV11-3, with D possibly being TRBD2 (6 bases). CDR1 SGHNT and CDR2 YENEEA come from the germline V gene. Trimming cost V 3 bases and J 1 base, with 15 bases left between them. This CDR3 is 16 amino acids long. In nucleotides, the CDR3 is TGTGCCAGCAGCTTCAATCGAGACGGGGGCCAAGAGACCCAGTACTTC. This encodes CASSFNRDGGQETQYF.

V usage is TRBV27 and J usage is TRBJ2-5, with D perhaps given as TRBD1 or TRBD2 (9 bases each). Germline CDR1 MNHEY, CDR2 SMNVEV (reference sequence). The V end was cut by 7 bases, the J end by 4 bases, with 34 bases between. This CDR3 has 20 residues. The DNA of the CDR3 is TGTGCCAGCAAACCCCGGGACAGGGTCAGCGGGGGGCTTCCGGGAGAGACCCAGTACTTC. Protein: CASKPRDRVSGGLPGETQYF.

The chain has TRBV20-1 and TRBJ2-1; no firm D call. Germline CDR1 reads DFQATT; CDR2 reads SNEGSKA (reference sequence). The CDR3 consists of 10 residues. The CDR3 DNA sequence: TGCAGCGGTACTTCCAATGAGCAGTTCTTC. Protein product: CSGTSNEQFF.

The gene calls are TRBV4-3 and TRBJ1-4; maybe TRBD1 (6 bases). Germline CDR1 and CDR2: LGHNA and YSLEER. Trimming shortened V by 4 bases and J by 3 bases, and 18 bases separated the two germline ends. The CDR3 length is 17 residues. The CDR3 DNA reads as TGCGCCAGCAGCCGAGAAATCCAGGGGAGGTCTAATGAAAAACTGTTTTTT. The encoded protein is CASSREIQGRSNEKLFF.

The sample holds a few counts of this clonotype. The genes are TRBV20-1 and TRBJ2-5; TRBD2 matches 8 bases. Germline CDR1 DFQATT, CDR2 SNEGSKA (reference sequence). There are 14 residues in the CDR3. Trimming at V came to 2 bases and at J to 1 base, leaving 3 bases not matched to a gene. CDR3 in amino acids: CSARSGSFQETQYF. CDR3 in DNA: TGCAGTGCTAGAAGCGGGAGCTTCCAAGAGACCCAGTACTTC.

This clonotype was seen more than once but under ten times. The chain is built from TRBV19 and TRBJ2-3; a weak D match, TRBD2 (6 bases). Trimming removed 3 bases from V and 2 bases from J, with 18 bases in between. Germline V gene sequence: CDR1 LNHDA, CDR2 SQIVND (reference sequence). This CDR3 spans 17 amino acids. The CDR3 protein is CASSILASSDNTDTQYF. The CDR3 region has the DNA TGTGCCAGTAGTATTTTAGCCTCTAGCGACAACACAGATACGCAGTATTTT.

There are a few counts of this clonotype. The chain carries TRBV11-2 and TRBJ2-3; TRBD2 matches at 11 bases. CDR1 is SGHAT, CDR2 FQNNGV, per germline. The J segment lost 2 bases and the V segment lost 3 bases, leaving 4 bases of the junction unmatched. CDR3 size: 16 residues. The CDR3 DNA sequence: TGTGCCAGCAGCTTTACTAGCGGGGGTTTCACAGATACGCAGTATTTT. Protein product: CASSFTSGGFTDTQYF.

V and J are TRBV5-1 and TRBJ1-5; 9 bases align to TRBD1. The V segment lost 0 bases and the J segment 2 bases; nucleotides outside the gene matches: 3. CDR1 is SGHRS and CDR2 is YFSETQ in the germline V gene. The CDR3 contains 16 residues. The CDR3 sequence is CASSLGDREGNQPQHF. The CDR3 nucleotides read TGCGCCAGCAGCTTGGGGGACAGGGAGGGCAATCAGCCCCAGCATTTT.

This CDR3 is CASSYSLAAAYNEQFF. DNA for the CDR3: TGTGCCAGTAGTTATTCGCTAGCGGCGGCCTACAATGAGCAGTTCTTC. The V gene is TRBV19, the J gene TRBJ2-1; TRBD2 agrees at 7 bases. CDR1 is LNHDA, CDR2 SQIVND, per germline (reference sequence). This CDR3 is 16 amino acids long. V gave up 5 bases and J gave up 2 bases; unmatched junction bases: 9.

The V and J genes are TRBV30 and TRBJ2-5; D is unclear. Near its end, the DNA agrees better with TRBJ2-1, so the J call may be wrong. CDR3 length: 11 amino acids. Germline CDR1 and CDR2: GTSNPN and SVGIG (reference sequence). The CDR3 is CAWSVRNEQFF. The CDR3 DNA follows: TGTGCCTGGAGTGTCCGTAATGAGCAGTTCTTC.